The TCR beta chain under discussion was sequenced for a study of patients and donors after allogeneic stem cell transplantation (TCRdb year 2020). Comments on this clonotype: Its antigen is not yet known. No qualities accompany the bases; no much larger clone lies one base away.

The library was obtained by RT-PCR. Sequencing relied on a NextSeq 550. The public reads were reprocessed in TCRdb via fastp at Q25 and MiXCR, keeping in-frame beta chains. Identical CDR3 protein sequences are pooled into one entry, listed with their most common genes and DNA. The sample table shows 200,000 to 250,000 distinct CDR3 sequences, and roughly 15% are seen once. Of the sample, roughly 10% is held by the ten largest clones. Material: blood, either unsorted or a sorted T cell fraction (not recorded which). This sequence originates from a human donor who was either an allogeneic HSCT recipient or a stem cell or donor lymphocyte infusion donor (not recorded which). It is not recorded whose cells these are; they may come from a transplant donor.

Here the CDR3 is given as CASGKDTDTGELFF. At the DNA level, the sequence is TGTGCCAGCGGCAAGGACACGGACACCGGGGAGCTGTTTTTT. This chain joins TRBV7-9 to TRBJ2-2; 5 matching bases give a weak D call of TRBD1. There are 14 amino acids in the CDR3, from cysteine to phenylalanine inclusive. CDR3 DNA only is kept here, 42 bases in frame from base 1. Per the germline V gene (reference sequence), SEHNR is the CDR1 and FQNEAQ is the CDR2. V gives up 8 bases and J gives up 3 bases, and the segment between their germline ends measures 13 bases.